A selection of T cell receptor beta chains follows, all from one sample in a study of post-analysis software for immune sequencing data. TCRdb reprocessed the PCR reads via MiXCR and lists one record per CDR3 protein. The sample consists of fewer than 900,000 distinct CDR3 sequences, 46% of them appearing once. Sequenced material: blood. The receptors were gathered from a girl aged 5-17 years with multiple sclerosis. The CDR3 runs from the conserved cysteine through the conserved F or W. The order of the fields is D gene, V gene, clone size, CDR3 length, J gene, CDR3 DNA, CDR3 protein. The D gene is left open where the match is weak. Clone size is shown for a subset of rows, as once, few, many or a class of expanded clone.

-	TRBV20-1	few	13	TRBJ1-1	TGCAGTGCTAGAGGGGGAGCGAACACTGAAGCTTTCTTT	CSARGGANTEAFF
-	TRBV20-1	-	13	TRBJ2-5	TGCAGTGCTAGAGATACGGGAGTAGAGACCCAGTACTTC	CSARDTGVETQYF
-	TRBV7-2	-	15	TRBJ2-7	TGTGCCAGCAGCGCACTAGCCTTAGCTTCCTACGAGCAGTACTTC	CASSALALASYEQYF
-	TRBV29-1	-	13	TRBJ2-7	TGCAGCGTGATCCGGGACGGAGCCTACGAGCAGTACTTC	CSVIRDGAYEQYF
-	TRBV29-1	-	11	TRBJ1-2	TGCAGCGTTGAAGGGTACTATGGCTACACCTTC	CSVEGYYGYTF
TRBD1	TRBV5-5	-	15	TRBJ2-5	TGTGCCAGCAGCATACCGGGACAGCCCTCGGAGACCCAGTACTTC	CASSIPGQPSETQYF
-	TRBV6-1	-	15	TRBJ2-7	TGTGCCATCTTAACGGGGTTCCCGAGCTCCTACGAGCAGTACTTC	CAILTGFPSSYEQYF
TRBD1	TRBV5-1	-	15	TRBJ1-2	TGCGCCAGCAGCTTGGAGGGTCACAGGGGTTATGGCTACACCTTC	CASSLEGHRGYGYTF
TRBD2	TRBV27	-	14	TRBJ2-1	TGTGCCAGCTCCTCAGCGGGAGGCTACAATGAGCAGTTCTTC	CASSSAGGYNEQFF
TRBD2	TRBV12-3/TRBV12-4	once	14	TRBJ2-5	TGTGCCAGCAGATCGGGGGGGGGTCAAGAGACCCAGTACTTC	CASRSGGGQETQYF
-	TRBV7-2	-	16	TRBJ2-1	TGTGCCAGCAGCCCCCGCCTGGCGGACTTCTACAATGAGCAGTTCTTC	CASSPRLADFYNEQFF
-	TRBV6-9	-	12	TRBJ2-6	TGTGCCACCAGGGATGGGGCCAACGTCCTGACTTTC	CATRDGANVLTF
TRBD1	TRBV7-9	-	16	TRBJ2-1	TGTGCCAGCAGCTTACCCGGACAGGGGTCCTACAATGAGCAGTTCTTC	CASSLPGQGSYNEQFF
-	TRBV15	-	17	TRBJ2-5	TGTGCCACCAGCCGGGGGTGGGGGCCTCGAGGGGGGGAGACCCAGTACTTC	CATSRGWGPRGGETQYF
-	TRBV5-1	-	15	TRBJ2-3	TGCGCCAGCAGCTCCGACGGGAAAACCACAGATACGCAGTATTTT	CASSSDGKTTDTQYF
-	TRBV12-3/TRBV12-4	-	15	TRBJ1-2	TGTGCCAGCAGTTCCCCTGGACCTACCATCTATGGCTACACCTTC	CASSSPGPTIYGYTF
TRBD2	TRBV7-7	-	15	TRBJ2-5	TGTGCTAGCAGAAGAGCGGGAGGAGAGGCAGAGACCCAGTACTTC	CASRRAGGEAETQYF
TRBD2	TRBV9	many	13	TRBJ2-7	TGTGCCAGCAGCGGGACTAGCGGCTACGAGCAGTACTTC	CASSGTSGYEQYF
-	TRBV29-1	-	10	TRBJ2-5	TGCAGCGTCGCAAGAGAGACCCAGTACTTC	CSVARETQYF
-	TRBV5-1	-	14	TRBJ2-3	TGCGCCAGCAGCTTGGAGGAATTCACAGATACGCAGTATTTT	CASSLEEFTDTQYF
TRBD1	TRBV29-1	-	16	TRBJ1-2	TGCAGCGTTGGCCTTGTACCGGGACAGCATAACTATGGCTACACCTTC	CSVGLVPGQHNYGYTF
-	TRBV11-3	-	15	TRBJ2-1	TGTGCCAGCAGCTTAAGGGCCTCCCCTGGGGATGAGCAGTTCTTC	CASSLRASPGDEQFF
-	TRBV12-3/TRBV12-4	few	15	TRBJ2-7	TGTGCCAGCAGTTTCGGGCTAGCCGAAGCCTACGAGCAGTACTTC	CASSFGLAEAYEQYF
-	TRBV20-1	few	16	TRBJ2-1	TGCAGTGCTAGGGTGGTAGCAGAGAGCTCCTACAATGAGCAGTTCTTC	CSARVVAESSYNEQFF
-	TRBV28	-	12	TRBJ2-7	TGTGCCAGCAGTTTAGATGGCAGGGGAAAGTACTTC	CASSLDGRGKYF
TRBD2	TRBV15	-	12	TRBJ2-1	TGTGCCGCCAGCACCAGGACTAGTTGGCAGTTCTTC	CAASTRTSWQFF
-	TRBV5-4	few	15	TRBJ1-2	TGTGCCAGCAGCGCGACCACAGGGAGAGCCTATGGCTACACCTTC	CASSATTGRAYGYTF
TRBD1	TRBV5-1	few	15	TRBJ2-3	TGCGCCAGCAGCTTGGCCGGACAGGGCCGAGGGACGCAGTATTTT	CASSLAGQGRGTQYF
-	TRBV25-1	-	16	TRBJ2-3	TGTGCCAGCAGTGGAGGAGGGCTACGGGGCACAGATACGCAGTATTTT	CASSGGGLRGTDTQYF
-	TRBV12-3/TRBV12-4	once	16	TRBJ1-4	TGTGCCAGCAGTTTAGACGAGGGGGTAACTAATGAAAAACTGTTTTTT	CASSLDEGVTNEKLFF
TRBD1	TRBV5-6	-	14	TRBJ1-2	TGTGCCAGCAGCTCCGGGACAGACCAATATGGCTACACCTTC	CASSSGTDQYGYTF
TRBD2	TRBV3-1	-	15	TRBJ2-5	TGTGCCAGCAGCCAAGATCTAGCGGGAGCAGGAGAGCAGTACTTC	CASSQDLAGAGEQYF
TRBD2	TRBV9	once	16	TRBJ2-1	TGTGCCAGCAGCGTAGTAGGGACTAGCTTCTACAATGAGCAGTTCTTC	CASSVVGTSFYNEQFF
-	TRBV20-1	few	14	TRBJ2-7	TGCAGTGCTAGAGCCCTCCAGGGAACCTACGAGCAGTACTTC	CSARALQGTYEQYF
-	TRBV30	few	13	TRBJ1-5	TGTGCCTGGGGCGAGTGGAGCAATCAGCCCCAGCATTTT	CAWGEWSNQPQHF
TRBD1	TRBV7-2	-	15	TRBJ2-7	TGTGCCAGCAGCCAAATTGGGACAGGGCCCTACGAGCAGTACTTC	CASSQIGTGPYEQYF
-	TRBV7-6	-	15	TRBJ2-7	TGTGCCAGCTCCTTATCAATACAGGGCCCCTACGAGCAGTACTTC	CASSLSIQGPYEQYF
TRBD2	TRBV9	few	15	TRBJ2-7	TGTGCCAGCAGCGTAGCGGCAGGGAGGGTGGACGAGCAGTACTTC	CASSVAAGRVDEQYF
TRBD1	TRBV20-1	-	13	TRBJ2-1	TGCAGTGCTATCCAGACAGAACCAGGGGGGCAGTTCTTC	CSAIQTEPGGQFF
TRBD2	TRBV9	few	21	TRBJ2-2	TGTGCCAGCAGCGTAGTGGAGACAGGGGGGACTAGCGGGAGTGACACCGGGGAGCTGTTTTTT	CASSVVETGGTSGSDTGELFF
-	TRBV29-1	-	15	TRBJ2-1	TGCAGCGTGATTATAGGGTTAACGTCCTACAATGAGCAGTTCTTC	CSVIIGLTSYNEQFF